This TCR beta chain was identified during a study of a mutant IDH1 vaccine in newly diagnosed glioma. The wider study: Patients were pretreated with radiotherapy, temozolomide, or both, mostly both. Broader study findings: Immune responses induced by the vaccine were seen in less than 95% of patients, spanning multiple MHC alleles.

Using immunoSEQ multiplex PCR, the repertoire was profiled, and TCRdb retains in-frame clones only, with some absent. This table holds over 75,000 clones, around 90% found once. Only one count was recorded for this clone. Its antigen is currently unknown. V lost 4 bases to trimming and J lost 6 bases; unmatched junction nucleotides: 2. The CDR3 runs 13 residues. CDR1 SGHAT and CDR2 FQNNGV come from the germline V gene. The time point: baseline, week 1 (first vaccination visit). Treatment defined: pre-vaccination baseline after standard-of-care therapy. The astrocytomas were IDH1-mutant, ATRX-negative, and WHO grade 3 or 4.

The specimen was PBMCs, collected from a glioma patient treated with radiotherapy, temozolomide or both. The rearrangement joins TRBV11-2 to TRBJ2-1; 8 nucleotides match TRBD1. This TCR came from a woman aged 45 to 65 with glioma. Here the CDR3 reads CASSSDRVNEQFF. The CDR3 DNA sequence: TGTGCCAGCAGCTCGGACAGGGTCAATGAGCAGTTCTTC.